The source of this T cell receptor (beta chain) is a study of blood T cells in healthy people across ages. It was with a sample-barcoded 5' primer and a J-beta primer mix that a second PCR of roughly 6 to 12 cycles was run. TCRdb reprocessed the 5' RACE reads via MiXCR and lists one record per CDR3 protein. The data contain around 970,000 distinct CDR3 sequences, just over 50% of them singletons. The study, taken as a whole, reports: Unknown donor CMV status possibly confounded expanded clonotype changes. With age, beta diversity per million T cells declined roughly linearly, significantly by 40.

Concerning this clonotype: Its target is unknown.

Germline values: CDR1 LGHNA, CDR2 YNFKEQ. The CDR3 is made up of 16 amino acids. Losses at the gene ends were 0 bases for V and 5 bases for J; bases not matched to a gene: 7. V is TRBV4-2 and J is TRBJ2-5; TRBD1 agrees at 9 bases. This receptor was taken from a woman in her fifties or sixties in good health. Source material: blood. The CDR3 DNA reads TGTGCCAGCAGCCAAGAACGGGGACAGGGCGGGGAGACCCAGTACTTC. Its translation: CASSQERGQGGETQYF.